This T cell receptor (beta chain) was observed in a study of OX40 agonist ivuxolimab in advanced cancers. General notes on the study: Ivuxolimab, which targeted the costimulatory receptor OX40 (CD134), was an agonistic, fully human IgG2 monoclonal antibody. Among the approximately 54 dose-escalation patients, approximately 20 had hepatocellular carcinoma, about 15 melanoma, 9 renal cell carcinoma and 9 head and neck cancer. The monotherapy dose-escalation portion (N of about 57 patients) of the phase I ivuxolimab trial is reported in the paper. Prior anti-PD-1, anti-PD-L1 or anti-CTLA-4 therapy was permitted, and checkpoint inhibitors had been received by around 39% of dose-escalation patients. Partial responses were achieved by three dose-escalation patients, of whom one had hepatocellular carcinoma and two had cutaneous melanoma. Intravenous ivuxolimab was administered to patients every 2 weeks at six dose levels: 0.01, 0.1, 0.3, 1.5, 3 and 10 mg/kg. Peripheral TCRbeta sequencing was intended to test whether TCR sequence diversity was altered and clonal T-cell expansion was caused by ivuxolimab. In the dose-escalation cohort, 82.7% of patients were male, and the mean age was roughly 60 years, with a range of roughly 20 to 85.

The trial excluded patients who had a history of autoimmune disease or who were on systemic immunosuppression. Peripheral blood for TCR sequencing was collected from all dose cohorts at baseline, on cycle 4 day 1, and on cycle 7 day 1. Samples were obtained from an open-label, multicenter, first-in-human phase I dose-escalation trial of ivuxolimab. Adults with locally advanced or metastatic melanoma, renal cell carcinoma, hepatocellular carcinoma or head and neck squamous cell carcinoma were enrolled in the trial. Before TCR sequencing, CD4+ T cells and CD8+ T cells from peripheral blood were sorted into separate populations. For sequencing of the TCRbeta CDR3 region, genomic DNA was extracted from the sorted cells. TCRbeta CDR3 regions were sequenced using the immunoSEQ Assay. TCRdb mirrors the immuneACCESS table, restricted to in-frame sequences. Some clones are absent from its copies; in checked studies, under half trace to an unresolved V gene, and the reason for the others is unknown. This sample comprises 75,000 to 100,000 clones, 80% to 90% of them detected only once. 1.9% of the sample is taken by the ten largest.

The CDR3 sequence holds 13 residues, the cysteine and phenylalanine included. Only the CDR3 region is kept as DNA, spanning 39 bases read in frame from base 1. CDR1 SGHRS and CDR2 YFSETQ were looked up in the germline V gene. V and J lose 0 bases and 5 bases, and a span of 8 bases separates them. Paper-wide results and their limitations: The antigen specificity of the peripheral T cells that underwent clonal expansion was not determined. After ivuxolimab, expanded clones were on average more numerous among CD8+ T cells than among CD4+ T cells. At doses of 0.1 to 3.0 mg/kg, clonal expansion of both CD4+ and CD8+ blood T cells was observed from baseline to week 6. Low levels of normalized T-cell clonal expansion were also shown by some nonresponding patients. In the 0.1-3.0 mg/kg groups, partial responders were among the patients with the lowest normalized peripheral clonal expansion, particularly in CD8+ T cells.

This clone came up a few times. Its antigen has not been determined. No much larger clone exists at a distance of one base, and base qualities are not known. The sequencing here drew on CD4+ or CD8+ T cells sorted from blood, taken in a trial of the OX40 agonist ivuxolimab. The rearranged segments are TRBV5-1 and TRBJ1-1; the D gene cannot be named for sure. This sequence originates from an adult with an advanced solid tumor such as melanoma, head and neck, liver or kidney cancer. The sequenced DNA: TGCGCCAGCAGCTTGGCCGCGGGGACTGAAGCTTTCTTT. Its amino acids are CASSLAAGTEAFF. The reference TRBV5-1 and TRBJ1-1 proteins fill in what lies around the CDR3, so the full variable domain reads KAGVTQTPRYLIKTRGQQVTLSCSPISGHRSVSWYQQTPGQGLQFLFEYFSETQRNKGNFPGRFSGRQFSNSRSEMNVSTLELGDSALYLCASSLAAGTEAFFGQGTRLTVV.